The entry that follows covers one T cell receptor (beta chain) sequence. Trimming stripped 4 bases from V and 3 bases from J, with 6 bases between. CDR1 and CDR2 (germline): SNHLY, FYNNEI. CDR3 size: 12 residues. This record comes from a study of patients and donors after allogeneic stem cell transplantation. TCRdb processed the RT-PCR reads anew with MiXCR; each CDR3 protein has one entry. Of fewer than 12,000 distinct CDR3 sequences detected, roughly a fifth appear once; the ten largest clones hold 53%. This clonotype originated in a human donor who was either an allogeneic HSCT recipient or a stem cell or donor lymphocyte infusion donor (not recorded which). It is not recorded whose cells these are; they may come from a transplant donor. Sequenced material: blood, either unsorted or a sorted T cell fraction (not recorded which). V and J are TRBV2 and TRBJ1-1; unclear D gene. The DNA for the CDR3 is TGTGCCAGCAGTGTGTTTCACACTGAAGCTTTCTTT. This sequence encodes CASSVFHTEAFF.